The rows below give T cell receptor beta chains drawn from one sample of a study of T-cell memory formation after mild COVID-19. TCRdb reprocessed the 5' RACE reads with MiXCR, giving one entry per CDR3 protein. The profile shows about 390,000 distinct CDR3 sequences, 16% of them singletons. Sequenced sample: PBMCs or a T cell subset sorted from them (not recorded which). The receptor source for this set is a man aged 18 to 30 who had mild COVID-19 (a few samples of this study predate the infection). Cell type and time point are not known. Both conserved end residues are part of each CDR3. The D gene is left open where the match is weak. The listing skips clone size in some rows; elsewhere it reads once, few, many or a size class.

TRBV7-2	.	.	TRBJ2-7	TGTGCCAGCAGTGGCCGAAATGCCTACGAGCAGTACTTC	CASSGRNAYEQYF
TRBV7-3	.	.	TRBJ2-2	TGTGCCAGCAGCTCGCCTCCCTCGGGCACCGGGGAGCTGTTTTTT	CASSSPPSGTGELFF
TRBV6-6	few	.	TRBJ1-4	TGTGCCAGCAGTTTATGGGACATCAATGAAAAACTGTTTTTT	CASSLWDINEKLFF
TRBV9	.	TRBD1	TRBJ1-1	TGTGCCAGCAGCGATTCTGACAGGGGTCTCGCTGAAGCTTTCTTT	CASSDSDRGLAEAFF
TRBV18	few	.	TRBJ2-2	TGTGCCAGCTCACCAGGAACAGGGCCACCGAACACCGGGGAGCTGTTTTTT	CASSPGTGPPNTGELFF
TRBV5-5	.	TRBD1	TRBJ1-5	TGTGCCAGCAGCCAGACAGGGTCCTTTCAGCCCCAGCATTTT	CASSQTGSFQPQHF
TRBV6-5	.	TRBD2	TRBJ2-1	TGTGCCAGCAGTCTTAGCGGGACCGGCTCCTACAATGAGCAGTTCTTC	CASSLSGTGSYNEQFF
TRBV15	.	.	TRBJ2-7	TGTGCCACCAGCAGAGATCCGACGCACGAGCAGTACTTC	CATSRDPTHEQYF
TRBV7-8	few	.	TRBJ1-5	TGTGCCAGCAGCTCGGTATGGGATCAGCCCCAGCATTTT	CASSSVWDQPQHF
TRBV4-1	.	.	TRBJ1-3	TGCGCCAGCAGCCAAGACCCTGGACCTAGCTCTGGAAACACCATATATTTT	CASSQDPGPSSGNTIYF
TRBV12-3/TRBV12-4	many	.	TRBJ1-5	TGTGCCAGCAGTTTAGGGTCGGGTGGCAATCAGCCCCAGCATTTT	CASSLGSGGNQPQHF
TRBV6-5	many	.	TRBJ2-1	TGTGCCAGCGGGCGGGACAGCTCCTACAATGAGCAGTTCTTC	CASGRDSSYNEQFF
TRBV11-2	.	.	TRBJ2-2	TGTGCCAGCAGCTCGACAGTGGGGGAGCTGTTTTTT	CASSSTVGELFF
TRBV11-2	few	.	TRBJ1-1	TGTGCCAGCAGCTTAGGTGGGGGGTGGAACACTGAAGCTTTCTTT	CASSLGGGWNTEAFF
TRBV7-2	few	.	TRBJ2-5	TGTGCCAGCAGCTTGGGGGGCAGGGTCGAGACCCAGTACTTC	CASSLGGRVETQYF
TRBV18	.	TRBD1	TRBJ2-7	TGTGCCAGCTCACCTTTGGGGACAGGTATCTACGAGCAGTACTTC	CASSPLGTGIYEQYF
TRBV5-4	.	.	TRBJ2-7	TGTGCCAGCAGCTTTGGACGGGGCCTACGGGAGCAGTACTTC	CASSFGRGLREQYF
TRBV5-1	.	.	TRBJ2-6	TGCGCCAGCTCCGAATCGACTGGGGCCAACGTCCTGACTTTC	CASSESTGANVLTF
TRBV5-6	.	.	TRBJ2-1	TGTGCCAGCAGCTTCCCGGCTGGGGGGGAGCAGTTCTTC	CASSFPAGGEQFF
TRBV3-1	.	TRBD2	TRBJ2-3	TGTGCCAGCAGCCAAGATTGGGGTAGCGGGGGGACAGATACGCAGTATTTT	CASSQDWGSGGTDTQYF
TRBV4-3	.	.	TRBJ2-7	TGCGCCAGCAGCGCGACAGTTACCTACGAGCAGTACTTC	CASSATVTYEQYF
TRBV20-1	.	TRBD2	TRBJ2-5	TGCAGTGCACCGACTAGCGGGGGACAACAAGAGACCCAGTACTTC	CSAPTSGGQQETQYF